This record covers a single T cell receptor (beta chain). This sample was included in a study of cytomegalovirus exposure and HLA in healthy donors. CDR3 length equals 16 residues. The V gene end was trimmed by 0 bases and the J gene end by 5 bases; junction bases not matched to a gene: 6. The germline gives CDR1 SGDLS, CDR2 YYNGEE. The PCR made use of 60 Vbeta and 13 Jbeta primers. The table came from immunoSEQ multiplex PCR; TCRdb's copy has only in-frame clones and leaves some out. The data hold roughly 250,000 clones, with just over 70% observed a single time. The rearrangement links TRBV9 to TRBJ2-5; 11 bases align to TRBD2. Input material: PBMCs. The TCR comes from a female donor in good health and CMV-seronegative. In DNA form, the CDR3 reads TGTGCCAGCAGCGTAGGAGTAGCGGGAGGGTTCGAGACCCAGTACTTC. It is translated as CASSVGVAGGFETQYF.